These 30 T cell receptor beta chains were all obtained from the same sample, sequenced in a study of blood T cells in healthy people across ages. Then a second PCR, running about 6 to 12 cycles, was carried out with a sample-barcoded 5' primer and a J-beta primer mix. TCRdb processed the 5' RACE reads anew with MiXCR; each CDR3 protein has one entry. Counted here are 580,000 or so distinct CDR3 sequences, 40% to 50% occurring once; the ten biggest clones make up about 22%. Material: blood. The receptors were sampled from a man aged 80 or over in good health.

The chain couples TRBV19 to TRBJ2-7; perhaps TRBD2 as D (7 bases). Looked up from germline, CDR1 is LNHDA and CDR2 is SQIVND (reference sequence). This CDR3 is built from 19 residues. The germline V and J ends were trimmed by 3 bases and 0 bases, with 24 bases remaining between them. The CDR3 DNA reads TGTGCCAGTAGTATCGTTTATCAGGCGGGGGCGACATACTCCTACGAGCAGTACTTC. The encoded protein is CASSIVYQAGATYSYEQYF. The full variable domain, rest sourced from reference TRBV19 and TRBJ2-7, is DGGITQSPKYLFRKEGQNVTLSCEQNLNHDAMYWYRQDPGQGLRLIYYSQIVNDFQKGDIAEGYSVSREKKESFPLTVTSAQKNPTAFYLCASSIVYQAGATYSYEQYFGPGTRLTVT.

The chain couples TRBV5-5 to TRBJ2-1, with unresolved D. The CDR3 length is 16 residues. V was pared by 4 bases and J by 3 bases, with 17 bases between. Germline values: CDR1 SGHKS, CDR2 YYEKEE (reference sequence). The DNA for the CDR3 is TGTGCCAGCAGCGGCACGGCGGAAAATTTCTACAATGAGCAGTTCTTC. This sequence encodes CASSGTAENFYNEQFF. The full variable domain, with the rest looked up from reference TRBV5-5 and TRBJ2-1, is DAGVTQSPTHLIKTRGQQVTLRCSPISGHKSVSWYQQVLGQGPQFIFQYYEKEERGRGNFPDRFSARQFPNYSSELNVNALLLGDSALYLCASSGTAENFYNEQFFGPGTRLTVL.

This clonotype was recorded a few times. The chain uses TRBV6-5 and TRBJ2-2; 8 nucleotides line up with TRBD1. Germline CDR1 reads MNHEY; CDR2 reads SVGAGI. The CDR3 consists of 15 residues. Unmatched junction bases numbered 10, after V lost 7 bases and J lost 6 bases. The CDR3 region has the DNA TGTGCCAGCACAATGACAGGGGTTATATCCGGGGAGCTGTTTTTT. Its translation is CASTMTGVISGELFF.

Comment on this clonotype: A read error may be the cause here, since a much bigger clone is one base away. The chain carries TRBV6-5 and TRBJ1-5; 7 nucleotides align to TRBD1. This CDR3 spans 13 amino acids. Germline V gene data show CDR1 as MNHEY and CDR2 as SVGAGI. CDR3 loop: CTSSPDRVQPQHF. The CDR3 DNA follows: TGTACCAGCAGCCCCGACAGGGTTCAGCCCCAGCATTTT.

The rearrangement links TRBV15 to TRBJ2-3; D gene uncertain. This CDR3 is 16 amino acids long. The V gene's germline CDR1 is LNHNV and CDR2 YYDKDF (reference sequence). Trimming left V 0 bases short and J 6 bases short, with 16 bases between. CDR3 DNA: TGTGCCACCAGCAGAGACCGGCCGATCAAGGCGGATACGCAGTATTTT. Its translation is CATSRDRPIKADTQYF.

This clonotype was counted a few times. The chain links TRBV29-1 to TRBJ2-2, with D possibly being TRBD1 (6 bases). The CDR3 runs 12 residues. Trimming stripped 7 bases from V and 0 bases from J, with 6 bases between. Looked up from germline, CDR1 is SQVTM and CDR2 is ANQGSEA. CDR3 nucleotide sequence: TGCAGCGGGGACACGAACACCGGGGAGCTGTTTTTT. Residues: CSGDTNTGELFF.

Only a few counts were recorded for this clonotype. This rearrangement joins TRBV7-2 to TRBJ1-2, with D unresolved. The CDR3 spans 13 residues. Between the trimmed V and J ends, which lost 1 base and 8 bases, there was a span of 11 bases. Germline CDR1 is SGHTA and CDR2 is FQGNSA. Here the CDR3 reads CASSLERERGYTF. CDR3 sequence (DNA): TGTGCCAGCAGCTTAGAGAGGGAAAGGGGCTACACCTTC.

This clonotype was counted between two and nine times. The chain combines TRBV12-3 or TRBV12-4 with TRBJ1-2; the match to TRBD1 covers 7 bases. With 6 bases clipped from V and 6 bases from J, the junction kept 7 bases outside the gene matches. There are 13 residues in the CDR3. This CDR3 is CASSQLRGNGYTF. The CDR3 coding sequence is TGTGCCAGCAGCCAGCTCAGGGGGAATGGCTACACCTTC.

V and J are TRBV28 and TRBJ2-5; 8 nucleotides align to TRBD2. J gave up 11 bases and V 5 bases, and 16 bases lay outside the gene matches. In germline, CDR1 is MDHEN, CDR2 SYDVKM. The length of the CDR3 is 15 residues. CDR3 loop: CASSPERELGWEQYF. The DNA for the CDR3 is TGTGCCAGCAGTCCCGAGCGGGAGCTTGGTTGGGAGCAGTACTTC.

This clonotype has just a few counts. The CDR3, as DNA: TGTGCCAGCAGCTTAAGGGGGATGGAGCTCGGTAATTCACCCCTCCACTTT. The encoded protein is CASSLRGMELGNSPLHF. The J gene is TRBJ1-6, the V gene TRBV7-2; D may be TRBD1 (6 bases). Germline V lookup: CDR1 SGHTA, CDR2 FQGNSA. This CDR3 has 17 amino acids. Trimming left V 2 bases short and J 6 bases short, with 17 bases between. Combining the CDR3 with reference TRBV7-2 and TRBJ1-6 gives the whole variable domain GAGVSQSPSNKVTEKGKDVELRCDPISGHTALYWYRQSLGQGLEFLIYFQGNSAPDKSGLPSDRFSAERTGGSVSTLTIQRTQQEDSAVYLCASSLRGMELGNSPLHFGNGTRLTVT.

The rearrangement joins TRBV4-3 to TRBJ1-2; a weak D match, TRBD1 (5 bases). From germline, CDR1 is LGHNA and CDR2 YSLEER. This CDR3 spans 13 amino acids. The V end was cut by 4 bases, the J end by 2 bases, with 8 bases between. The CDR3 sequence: CASSPDKNYGYTF. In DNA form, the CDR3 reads TGCGCCAGCAGCCCGGACAAGAACTATGGCTACACCTTC.

This CDR3 is CASSRLAGGNTGELFF. The CDR3 region has the DNA TGTGCCAGCAGCAGACTAGCGGGAGGTAACACCGGGGAGCTGTTTTTT. This chain connects TRBV11-2 to TRBJ2-2, with 13 bases that match TRBD2. V gave up 5 bases and J gave up 2 bases; unmatched junction bases: 2. Looked up from germline, CDR1 is SGHAT and CDR2 is FQNNGV. The CDR3 has 16 residues.

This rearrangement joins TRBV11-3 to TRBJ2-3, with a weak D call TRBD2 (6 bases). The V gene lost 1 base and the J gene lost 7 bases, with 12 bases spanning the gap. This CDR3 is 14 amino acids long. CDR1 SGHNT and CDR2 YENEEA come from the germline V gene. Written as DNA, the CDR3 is TGTGCCAGCAGCTTAGGGGGAGGAGATAATACGCAGTATTTT. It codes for CASSLGGGDNTQYF.

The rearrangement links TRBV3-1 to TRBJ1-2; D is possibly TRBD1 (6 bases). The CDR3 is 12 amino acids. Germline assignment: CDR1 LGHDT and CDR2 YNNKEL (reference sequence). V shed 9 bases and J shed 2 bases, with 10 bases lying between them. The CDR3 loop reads CASGQTNYGYTF. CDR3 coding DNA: TGTGCCAGTGGACAGACAAACTATGGCTACACCTTC.

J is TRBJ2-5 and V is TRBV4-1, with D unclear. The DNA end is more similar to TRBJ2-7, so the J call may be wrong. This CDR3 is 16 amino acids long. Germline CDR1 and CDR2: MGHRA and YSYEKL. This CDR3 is CASSQERTAGPYEQYF. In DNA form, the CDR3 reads TGCGCCAGCAGCCAAGAGAGGACGGCTGGACCCTACGAGCAGTACTTC.

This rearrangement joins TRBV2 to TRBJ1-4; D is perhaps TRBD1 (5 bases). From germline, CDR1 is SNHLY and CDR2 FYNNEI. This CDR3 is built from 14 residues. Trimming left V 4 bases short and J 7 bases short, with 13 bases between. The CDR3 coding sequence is TGTGCCAGCAGTGTTGGGGGGTTAACTGAAAAACTGTTTTTT. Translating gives CASSVGGLTEKLFF.

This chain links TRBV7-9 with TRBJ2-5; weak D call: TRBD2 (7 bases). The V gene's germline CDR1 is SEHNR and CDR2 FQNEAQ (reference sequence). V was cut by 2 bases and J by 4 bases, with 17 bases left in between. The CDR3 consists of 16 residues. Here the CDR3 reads CASSLKIGGGLETQYF. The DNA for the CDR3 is TGTGCCAGCAGCTTAAAAATCGGCGGGGGCCTAGAGACCCAGTACTTC.

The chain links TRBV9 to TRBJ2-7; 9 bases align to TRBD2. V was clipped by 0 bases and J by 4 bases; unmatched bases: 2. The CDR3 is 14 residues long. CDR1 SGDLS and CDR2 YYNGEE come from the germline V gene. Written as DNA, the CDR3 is TGTGCCAGCAGCGTAGATAGCGGGAGTTACGAGCAGTACTTC. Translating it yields CASSVDSGSYEQYF.

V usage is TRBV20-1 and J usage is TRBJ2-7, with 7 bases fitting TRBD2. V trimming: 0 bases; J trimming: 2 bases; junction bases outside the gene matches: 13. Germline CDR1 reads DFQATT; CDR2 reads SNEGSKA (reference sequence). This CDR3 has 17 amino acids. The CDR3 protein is CSARDRPPRREPYEQYF. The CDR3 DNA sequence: TGCAGTGCTAGAGATAGGCCCCCCCGGCGGGAGCCCTACGAGCAGTACTTC.

DNA for the CDR3: TGCGCCAGCAGCCCGCGGGAAGGACAGGGTAGTGAAGCTTTCTTT. It specifies CASSPREGQGSEAFF. The chain couples TRBV4-1 to TRBJ1-1; TRBD1 matches at 8 bases. CDR1 and CDR2 from the germline V gene are MGHRA and YSYEKL. V lost 4 bases to trimming and J lost 7 bases; unmatched junction nucleotides: 11. This CDR3 comprises 15 residues.

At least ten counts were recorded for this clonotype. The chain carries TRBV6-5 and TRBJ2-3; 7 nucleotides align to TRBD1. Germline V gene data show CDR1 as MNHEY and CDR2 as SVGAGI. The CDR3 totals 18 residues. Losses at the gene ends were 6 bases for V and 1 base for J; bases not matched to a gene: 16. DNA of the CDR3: TGTGCCAGCAGCTTCCGAGGAAGGACAGGAACGGGCACAGATACGCAGTATTTT. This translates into CASSFRGRTGTGTDTQYF.

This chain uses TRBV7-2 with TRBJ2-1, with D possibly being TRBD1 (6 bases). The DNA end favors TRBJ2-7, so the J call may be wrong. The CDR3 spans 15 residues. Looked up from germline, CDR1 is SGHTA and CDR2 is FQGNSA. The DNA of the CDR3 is TGTGCCAGCAGCTTGACAGGAATTCAAAACTTCGAGCAGTACTTC. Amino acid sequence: CASSLTGIQNFEQYF.

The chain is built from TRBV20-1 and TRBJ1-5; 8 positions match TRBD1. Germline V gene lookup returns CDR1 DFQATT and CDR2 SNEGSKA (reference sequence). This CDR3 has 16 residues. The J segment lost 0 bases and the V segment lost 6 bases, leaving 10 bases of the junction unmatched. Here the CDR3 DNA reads TGCAGTGCCCAACCGAACAGGGGGGGTAGCAATCAGCCCCAGCATTTT. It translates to CSAQPNRGGSNQPQHF.

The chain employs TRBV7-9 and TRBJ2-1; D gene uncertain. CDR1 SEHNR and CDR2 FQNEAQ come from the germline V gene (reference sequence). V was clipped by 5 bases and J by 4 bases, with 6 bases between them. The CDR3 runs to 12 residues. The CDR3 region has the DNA TGTGCCAGCAGCAAGGTTTACAATGAGCAGTTCTTC. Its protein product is CASSKVYNEQFF.

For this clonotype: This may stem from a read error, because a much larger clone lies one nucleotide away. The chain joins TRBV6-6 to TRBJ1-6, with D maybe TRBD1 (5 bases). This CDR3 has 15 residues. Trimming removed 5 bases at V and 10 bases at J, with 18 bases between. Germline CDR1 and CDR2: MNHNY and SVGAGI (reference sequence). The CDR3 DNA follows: TGTGCCAGCAGTCACCCTAAGGGGATCGGGTCACCCCTCCACTTT. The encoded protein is CASSHPKGIGSPLHF.

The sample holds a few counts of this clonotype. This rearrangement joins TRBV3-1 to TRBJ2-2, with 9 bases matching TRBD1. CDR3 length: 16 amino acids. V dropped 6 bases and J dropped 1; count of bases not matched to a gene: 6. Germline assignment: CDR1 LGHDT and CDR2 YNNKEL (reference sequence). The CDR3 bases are TGTGCCAGCAGAAAACAGGACAGGGGGAACACCGGGGAGCTGTTTTTT. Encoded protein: CASRKQDRGNTGELFF.

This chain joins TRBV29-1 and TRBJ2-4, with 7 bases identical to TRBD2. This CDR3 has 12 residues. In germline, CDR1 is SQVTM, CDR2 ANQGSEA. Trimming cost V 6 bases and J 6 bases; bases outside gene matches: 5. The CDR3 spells CSVRAGVNIQYF. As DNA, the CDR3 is TGCAGCGTCAGGGCGGGGGTAAACATTCAGTACTTC.

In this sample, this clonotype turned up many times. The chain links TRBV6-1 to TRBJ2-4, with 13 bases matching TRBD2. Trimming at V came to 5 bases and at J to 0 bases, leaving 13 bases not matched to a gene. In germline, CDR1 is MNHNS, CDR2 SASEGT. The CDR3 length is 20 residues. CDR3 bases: TGTGCCAGCAGTAGGGGGACTAGCGGGATTTTGACGCTAGCCAAAAACATTCAGTACTTC. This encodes CASSRGTSGILTLAKNIQYF.

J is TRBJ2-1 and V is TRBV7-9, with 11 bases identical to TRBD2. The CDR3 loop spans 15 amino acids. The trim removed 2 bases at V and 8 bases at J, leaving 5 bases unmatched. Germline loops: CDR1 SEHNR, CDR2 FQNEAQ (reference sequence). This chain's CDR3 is CASSLNQLAGDEQFF. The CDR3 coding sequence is TGTGCCAGCAGCTTAAATCAACTAGCGGGAGATGAGCAGTTCTTC.

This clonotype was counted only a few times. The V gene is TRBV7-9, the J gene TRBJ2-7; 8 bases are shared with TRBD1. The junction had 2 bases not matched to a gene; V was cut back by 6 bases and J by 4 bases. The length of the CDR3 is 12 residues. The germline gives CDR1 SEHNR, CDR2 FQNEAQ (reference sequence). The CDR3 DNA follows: TGTGCCAGCAGTACAGGGGGGTACGAGCAGTACTTC. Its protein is CASSTGGYEQYF. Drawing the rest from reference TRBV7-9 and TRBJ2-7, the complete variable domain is DTGVSQNPRHKITKRGQNVTFRCDPISEHNRLYWYRQTLGQGPEFLTYFQNEAQLEKSRLLSDRFSAERPKGSFSTLEIQRTEQGDSAMYLCASSTGGYEQYFGPGTRLTVT.